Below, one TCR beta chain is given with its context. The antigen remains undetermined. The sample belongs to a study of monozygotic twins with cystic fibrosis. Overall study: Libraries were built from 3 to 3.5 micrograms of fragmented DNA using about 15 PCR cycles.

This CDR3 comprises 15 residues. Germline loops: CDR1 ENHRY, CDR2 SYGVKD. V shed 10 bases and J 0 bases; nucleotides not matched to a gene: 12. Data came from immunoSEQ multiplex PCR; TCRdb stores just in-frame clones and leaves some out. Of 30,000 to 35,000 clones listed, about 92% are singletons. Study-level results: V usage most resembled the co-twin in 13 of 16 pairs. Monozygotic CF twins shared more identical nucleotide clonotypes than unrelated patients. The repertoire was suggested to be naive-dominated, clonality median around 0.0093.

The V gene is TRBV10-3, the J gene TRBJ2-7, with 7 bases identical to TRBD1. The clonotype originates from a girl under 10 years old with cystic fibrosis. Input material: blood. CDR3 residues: CARGPTGRLSYEQYF. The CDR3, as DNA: TGTGCCAGAGGGCCGACAGGGCGTCTCTCCTACGAGCAGTACTTC.